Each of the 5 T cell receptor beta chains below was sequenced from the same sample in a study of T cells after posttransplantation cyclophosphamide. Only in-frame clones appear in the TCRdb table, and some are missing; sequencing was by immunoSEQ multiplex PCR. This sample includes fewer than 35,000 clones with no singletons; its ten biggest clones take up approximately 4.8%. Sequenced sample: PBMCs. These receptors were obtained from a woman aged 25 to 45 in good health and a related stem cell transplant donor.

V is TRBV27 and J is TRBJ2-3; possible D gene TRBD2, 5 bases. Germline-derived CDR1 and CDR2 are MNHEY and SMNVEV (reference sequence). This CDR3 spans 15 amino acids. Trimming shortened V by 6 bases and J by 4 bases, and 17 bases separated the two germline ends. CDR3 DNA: TGTGCCAGCAGAACTAGACGGATATGGGCAGATACGCAGTATTTT. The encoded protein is CASRTRRIWADTQYF.

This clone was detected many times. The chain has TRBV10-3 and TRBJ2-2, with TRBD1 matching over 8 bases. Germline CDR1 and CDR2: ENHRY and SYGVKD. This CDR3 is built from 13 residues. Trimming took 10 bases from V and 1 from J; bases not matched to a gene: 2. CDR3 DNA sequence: TGTGCCACCGGGACAGGGAACACCGGGGAGCTGTTTTTT. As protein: CATGTGNTGELFF.

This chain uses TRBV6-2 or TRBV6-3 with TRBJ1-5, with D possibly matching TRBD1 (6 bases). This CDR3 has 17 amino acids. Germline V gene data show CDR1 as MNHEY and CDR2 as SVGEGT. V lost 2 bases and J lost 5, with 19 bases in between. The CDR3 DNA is TGTGCCAGCAGTTACACCAGGGGTGGTTGGGCCCATCAGCCCCAGCATTTT. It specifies CASSYTRGGWAHQPQHF.

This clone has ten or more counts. The CDR3 loop is CASSPQGTGGADTQYF. DNA of the CDR3: TGTGCCAGCTCACCACAGGGGACAGGGGGCGCAGATACGCAGTATTTT. This chain links TRBV18 with TRBJ2-3, with TRBD1 identical over 12 bases. Trimming at V came to 1 base and at J to 4 bases, leaving 3 bases not matched to a gene. This CDR3 is 16 amino acids long. Germline V gene lookup returns CDR1 KGHSH and CDR2 LQKENI.

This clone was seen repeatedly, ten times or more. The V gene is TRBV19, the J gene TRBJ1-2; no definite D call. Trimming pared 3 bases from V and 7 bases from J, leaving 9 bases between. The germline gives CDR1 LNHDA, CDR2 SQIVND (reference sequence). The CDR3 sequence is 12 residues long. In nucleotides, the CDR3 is TGTGCCAGTAGTATCTTTACCGGTGGCTACACCTTC. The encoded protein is CASSIFTGGYTF.